This TCR beta chain is drawn from a study of blood T cells in healthy people across ages. This CDR3 region has 12 residues. Germline assignment: CDR1 SGHTA and CDR2 FQGNSA. Trimming pared 6 bases from V and 3 bases from J, leaving 9 bases between. This clonotype was recorded many times. Its target is unknown. Aged about 6 to 100, donors were systemically healthy Caucasians from Russia. Combining a sample-barcoded 5' primer with a J-beta primer mix, a second PCR ran for roughly 6 to 11 cycles. Carrying 12 random nucleotides, a template-switch adaptor labeled each individual cDNA molecule. In TCRdb, the 5' RACE reads were re-called with MiXCR into one record per CDR3 protein. The repertoire holds 590,000 or so distinct CDR3 sequences, with 25% to 30% as singletons. Whole-study findings and limits: TCR beta diversity per million T cells fell roughly linearly with age.

The J gene is TRBJ2-7, the V gene TRBV7-2; D is unresolved. The specimen sequenced was blood. This receptor was identified in a woman at least 80 years old in good health. The CDR3 bases are TGTGCCAGCAGGAGTTTAGGCTACGAGCAGTACTTC. Translation: CASRSLGYEQYF.